The 24 T cell receptor beta chains listed next were all sequenced from one sample in a study of cytotoxic CD8 clonotypes in ibrutinib-treated CLL. Assay used: immunoSEQ multiplex PCR; TCRdb lists only in-frame clones, some missing. The sample lists about 58,000 clones; approximately 71% were seen once. The source was PBMCs, collected after 12 months of ibrutinib treatment. The receptors originated from a human donor with chronic lymphocytic leukemia.

The chain is built from TRBV28 and TRBJ1-4; 8 nucleotides match TRBD1. V lost 2 bases to trimming and J lost 4 bases; unmatched junction nucleotides: 3. The germline V gene has CDR1 MDHEN and CDR2 SYDVKM. This CDR3 is 15 amino acids long. The CDR3 here is CASSLATGVNEKLFF. The DNA for the CDR3 is TGTGCCAGCAGTTTAGCGACAGGGGTTAATGAAAAACTGTTTTTT.

This clone was seen a handful of times. V and J are TRBV30 and TRBJ2-5; 9 positions agree with TRBD2. CDR1 is GTSNPN and CDR2 is SVGIG in the germline V gene (reference sequence). The V segment lost 2 bases and the J segment 6 bases; nucleotides outside the gene matches: 10. The CDR3 has 15 residues. The CDR3 DNA is TGTGCCTGGAGTTTTAGCGGGAGAACGGGGAAGACCCAGTACTTC. Amino acids: CAWSFSGRTGKTQYF. The whole variable domain, filled in from reference TRBV30 and TRBJ2-5, reads SQTIHQWPATLVQPVGSPLSLECTVEGTSNPNLYWYRQAAGRGLQLLFYSVGIGQISSEVPQNLSASRPQDRQFILSSKKLLLSDSGFYLCAWSFSGRTGKTQYFGPGTRLLVL.

The chain uses TRBV30 and TRBJ1-3, with TRBD1 identical over 8 bases. Germline V lookup: CDR1 GTSNPN, CDR2 SVGIG (reference sequence). This CDR3 comprises 16 residues. V lost 0 bases to trimming and J lost 1 base; unmatched junction nucleotides: 5. CDR3 loop: CAWSVRQGASGNTIYF. DNA of the CDR3: TGTGCCTGGAGTGTAAGGCAGGGGGCTTCTGGAAACACCATATATTTT.

The chain carries TRBV5-1 and TRBJ1-1; the D gene is possibly TRBD1 (5 bases). Germline V lookup: CDR1 SGHRS, CDR2 YFSETQ. The CDR3 has 15 amino acids. Trimming pared 4 bases from V and 0 bases from J, leaving 13 bases between. The CDR3 loop reads CASSPGGIMNTEAFF. The CDR3 bases are TGCGCCAGCAGCCCCGGGGGGATCATGAACACTGAAGCTTTCTTT. Full variable domain (outside the CDR3, taken from reference TRBV5-1 and TRBJ1-1): KAGVTQTPRYLIKTRGQQVTLSCSPISGHRSVSWYQQTPGQGLQFLFEYFSETQRNKGNFPGRFSGRQFSNSRSEMNVSTLELGDSALYLCASSPGGIMNTEAFFGQGTRLTVV.

This clone was observed a handful of times. The chain employs TRBV27 and TRBJ1-5; D not certain. In germline, CDR1 is MNHEY, CDR2 SMNVEV (reference sequence). This CDR3 has 13 amino acids. V lost 7 bases to trimming and J lost 0 bases, with 7 bases between them. DNA for the CDR3: TGTGCCAGCAAGGCGGGTAGCAATCAGCCCCAGCATTTT. This encodes CASKAGSNQPQHF.

This clone was counted a few times. The genes are TRBV9 and TRBJ2-2, with 9 bases that match TRBD2. The CDR3 sequence is 15 residues long. In germline, CDR1 is SGDLS, CDR2 YYNGEE. With 3 bases clipped from V and 4 bases from J, the junction kept 4 bases outside the gene matches. The CDR3 region has the DNA TGTGCCAGCAGCGCCGGGACTAGCACCACCGGGGAGCTGTTTTTT. This translates into CASSAGTSTTGELFF.

This clone was seen only a few times. The genes are TRBV6-5 and TRBJ2-2, with 9 bases aligning to TRBD2. There are 15 residues in the CDR3. Germline values: CDR1 MNHEY, CDR2 SVGAGI. J was trimmed by 5 bases and V by 0 bases; bases with no gene match: 1. DNA of the CDR3: TGTGCCAGCAGTTACTCTACTAGCGGGACCGGGGAGCTGTTTTTT. This translates into CASSYSTSGTGELFF.

This chain links TRBV27 with TRBJ1-2, with D tentatively TRBD1 (5 bases). The CDR3 extends over 13 amino acids. CDR1 MNHEY and CDR2 SMNVEV come from the germline V gene (reference sequence). The V end was cut by 6 bases, the J end by 4 bases, with 12 bases between. The CDR3 DNA reads TGTGCCAGCAGCCCTACGGGACTCTATGGCTACACCTTC. This gives the protein CASSPTGLYGYTF.

The rearrangement joins TRBV7-2 to TRBJ2-2, with 8 bases fitting TRBD1. The V gene end was trimmed by 4 bases and the J gene end by 8 bases; junction bases not matched to a gene: 9. Looked up from germline, CDR1 is SGHTA and CDR2 is FQGNSA. The CDR3 has 15 residues. The DNA of the CDR3 is TGTGCCAGCAGCTCCCTCCAGGGGGCGTCGGGGGAGCTGTTTTTT. It encodes CASSSLQGASGELFF.

The chain links TRBV27 to TRBJ1-2, with 8 bases aligning to TRBD1. V lost 3 bases, J lost 8 bases, and 5 bases stayed unmatched. Looked up from germline, CDR1 is MNHEY and CDR2 is SMNVEV (reference sequence). CDR3 length: 13 residues. The CDR3 reads CASSFRQGRGYTF. CDR3 bases: TGTGCCAGCAGTTTCCGACAGGGGCGCGGCTACACCTTC.

This clone was seen a few times. V and J are TRBV15 and TRBJ2-5, with a tentative D call TRBD1 (8 bases). Trimming pared 0 bases from V and 4 bases from J, leaving 18 bases between. The germline gives CDR1 LNHNV, CDR2 YYDKDF (reference sequence). The CDR3 has 17 amino acids. The DNA of the CDR3 is TGTGCCACCAGCAGAGATATCGGACAGGGAGGGTTAGAGACCCAGTACTTC. Encoded protein: CATSRDIGQGGLETQYF. The variable domain in full, with the rest retrieved from reference TRBV15 and TRBJ2-5, is DAMVIQNPRYQVTQFGKPVTLSCSQTLNHNVMYWYQQKSSQAPKLLFHYYDKDFNNEADTPDNFQSRRPNTSFCFLDIRSPGLGDTAMYLCATSRDIGQGGLETQYFGPGTRLLVL.

The chain has TRBV27 and TRBJ1-4; maybe TRBD1 (5 bases). Germline values: CDR1 MNHEY, CDR2 SMNVEV (reference sequence). The V and J ends lost 0 bases and 8 bases respectively, with 10 bases between them. This CDR3 spans 14 amino acids. CDR3 sequence: CASSLSSGREKLFF. DNA for the CDR3: TGTGCCAGCAGTTTATCGTCGGGACGGGAAAAACTGTTTTTT.

The CDR3 here is CASSQSNTGELFF. CDR3 bases: TGTGCCAGTTCCCAATCGAACACCGGGGAGCTGTTTTTT. The chain carries TRBV19 and TRBJ2-2; D uncertain. V was clipped by 8 bases and J by 0 bases, with 7 bases between them. The CDR3 contains 13 residues. Per the germline V gene, CDR1 is LNHDA and CDR2 is SQIVND (reference sequence). Filled out from reference TRBV19 and TRBJ2-2, the complete variable domain reads DGGITQSPKYLFRKEGQNVTLSCEQNLNHDAMYWYRQDPGQGLRLIYYSQIVNDFQKGDIAEGYSVSREKKESFPLTVTSAQKNPTAFYLCASSQSNTGELFFGEGSRLTVL.

CDR3 DNA sequence: TGTGCCTGGAGTAGGAAGGACCTGGGGGAGCAGTACTTC. Its translation is CAWSRKDLGEQYF. The chain couples TRBV30 to TRBJ2-7, with D unclear. Trimming removed 2 bases from V and 7 bases from J, with 15 bases in between. This CDR3 is built from 13 residues. Germline V CDR1 and CDR2: GTSNPN, SVGIG (reference sequence).

This clone occurred a few times. This CDR3 is CASSPFSGGPSYEQYF. The CDR3 nucleotides are TGTGCCAGCTCACCATTTTCCGGGGGGCCGTCCTACGAGCAGTACTTC. The genes are TRBV18 and TRBJ2-7; a weak D match, TRBD2 (7 bases). CDR1 KGHSH and CDR2 LQKENI come from the germline V gene. CDR3 length: 16 amino acids. V was trimmed by 2 bases and J by 1 base, leaving 15 bases between them.

The chain couples TRBV5-4 to TRBJ2-5, with 7 bases lining up with TRBD2. The CDR3 spans 15 residues. V lost 4 bases and J lost 5; bases outside the gene matches: 11. The V gene's germline CDR1 is SGHNT and CDR2 YYREEE (reference sequence). CDR3 amino acids: CASSPGLPVGETQYF. In DNA, the CDR3 is TGTGCCAGCAGCCCGGGACTACCGGTCGGGGAGACCCAGTACTTC.

The V and J genes are TRBV6-6 and TRBJ1-2; the match to TRBD1 covers 7 bases. The CDR3 consists of 15 residues. The V and J ends lost 0 bases and 4 bases, in that order; junction bases with no gene match: 5. Germline CDR1 is MNHNY and CDR2 is SVGAGI (reference sequence). The CDR3 nucleotides are TGTGCCAGCAGTTACTCTGGACAGGCCACCTATGGCTACACCTTC. It translates to CASSYSGQATYGYTF.

Relative to its sample, this clone is medium-sized. V gene TRBV19 combines with J gene TRBJ1-1; D is undetermined. V was cut by 7 bases and J by 2 bases, with 11 bases left in between. The length of the CDR3 is 13 residues. CDR1 is LNHDA and CDR2 is SQIVND in the germline V gene (reference sequence). As DNA, the CDR3 is TGTGCCAGTACTAGACACAGAAACACTGAAGCTTTCTTT. Translated: CASTRHRNTEAFF. Full variable domain (remainder filled in from reference TRBV19 and TRBJ1-1): DGGITQSPKYLFRKEGQNVTLSCEQNLNHDAMYWYRQDPGQGLRLIYYSQIVNDFQKGDIAEGYSVSREKKESFPLTVTSAQKNPTAFYLCASTRHRNTEAFFGQGTRLTVV.

This chain links TRBV9 with TRBJ2-3, with 7 positions matching TRBD2. Germline V lookup: CDR1 SGDLS, CDR2 YYNGEE. CDR3 size: 16 residues. V dropped 5 bases and J dropped 3; count of bases not matched to a gene: 12. This CDR3 is CASSYSVGGPTDTQYF. CDR3 sequence (DNA): TGTGCCAGCAGTTACTCAGTGGGAGGGCCGACAGATACGCAGTATTTT.

This clone showed up just once. The gene calls are TRBV27 and TRBJ1-2; D is unclear. Germline V gene data show CDR1 as MNHEY and CDR2 as SMNVEV (reference sequence). The CDR3 length is 15 residues. With 5 bases removed from V and 4 bases from J, the gap between germline ends came to 17 bases. The CDR3 spells CASSARDPLGYGYTF. The CDR3 coding sequence is TGTGCCAGCAGTGCCCGGGATCCTTTGGGCTATGGCTACACCTTC.

The rearrangement uses TRBV5-1 and TRBJ2-1; perhaps TRBD2 as D (6 bases). Germline V gene data show CDR1 as SGHRS and CDR2 as YFSETQ. The CDR3 contains 15 residues. V lost 4 bases, J lost 1 base, and 12 bases lay in between. This CDR3 reads CASSPSGLSYNEQFF. Here the CDR3 DNA reads TGCGCCAGCAGCCCGAGCGGGCTATCCTACAATGAGCAGTTCTTC.

This clone was seen only a few times. CDR3 amino acids: CASSTSGGWGEKLFF. The CDR3 region has the DNA TGTGCCAGTAGTACCTCAGGGGGCTGGGGTGAAAAACTGTTTTTT. The chain recombines TRBV19 with TRBJ1-4, with 8 bases that match TRBD1. The V and J ends lost 4 bases and 7 bases, in that order; junction bases with no gene match: 8. Germline values: CDR1 LNHDA, CDR2 SQIVND (reference sequence). The CDR3 has 15 residues.

This rearrangement joins TRBV7-2 to TRBJ2-5; D call uncertain. Between the trimmed V and J ends, which lost 0 bases and 7 bases, there was a span of 9 bases. There are 13 residues in the CDR3. Germline loops: CDR1 SGHTA, CDR2 FQGNSA. Here the CDR3 DNA reads TGTGCCAGCAGCTTAGCCACTATTGGGACCCAGTACTTC. Translating gives CASSLATIGTQYF.

This clone occurred a few times. V and J are TRBV7-2 and TRBJ2-5; D is unclear. CDR1 is SGHTA and CDR2 is FQGNSA in the germline V gene. Deletions cut 5 bases from V and 2 bases from J, with 6 bases between. The CDR3 spans 12 residues. The CDR3 is CASSPVQETQYF. The DNA for the CDR3 is TGTGCCAGCAGCCCGGTACAAGAGACCCAGTACTTC. Using reference TRBV7-2 and TRBJ2-5 for the parts outside the CDR3, the full variable domain is GAGVSQSPSNKVTEKGKDVELRCDPISGHTALYWYRQSLGQGLEFLIYFQGNSAPDKSGLPSDRFSAERTGGSVSTLTIQRTQQEDSAVYLCASSPVQETQYFGPGTRLLVL.